The 30 T cell receptor beta chains below come from one sample, sequenced in a study of blood T cells in healthy people across ages. Sample-barcoded 5' priming and a J-beta primer mix drove a second PCR of about 6 to 12 cycles. TCRdb passed the 5' RACE reads through MiXCR, listing each CDR3 protein once. The sample yields 1.5 million to 2 million distinct CDR3 sequences, around 42% seen once. The specimen sequenced was blood. These receptors originate from a human donor in good health.

The chain has TRBV6-2 or TRBV6-3 and TRBJ2-1, with 9 positions matching TRBD1. The J call may not be correct, given that the DNA end is closer to TRBJ2-7. Looked up from germline, CDR1 is MNHEY and CDR2 is SVGEGT. CDR3 length equals 13 residues. CDR3 in amino acids: CASWDRAYNEQYF. CDR3 DNA sequence: TGTGCCAGCTGGGACAGGGCCTACAATGAGCAGTACTTC.

The chain is built from TRBV4-1 and TRBJ2-1; D possibly corresponds to TRBD1 (5 bases). This CDR3 is 15 amino acids long. The V and J ends lost 1 base and 2 bases respectively, with 9 bases between them. CDR1 and CDR2 (germline): MGHRA, YSYEKL. The chain's CDR3 is CASSQGTRTYNEQFF. The CDR3, as DNA: TGCGCCAGCAGCCAAGGGACACGAACCTACAATGAGCAGTTCTTC.

The rearrangement links TRBV20-1 to TRBJ2-7; 9 positions agree with TRBD1. The V gene's germline CDR1 is DFQATT and CDR2 SNEGSKA (reference sequence). V trimming: 6 bases; J trimming: 3 bases; junction bases outside the gene matches: 9. This CDR3 has 14 amino acids. CDR3 protein: CSASKDRGLYEQYF. In DNA, the CDR3 is TGCAGTGCCTCAAAGGACAGGGGCCTCTACGAGCAGTACTTC.

The CDR3 loop is CASTQWPGGETQYF. DNA of the CDR3: TGTGCCAGCACTCAATGGCCAGGGGGGGAGACCCAGTACTTC. The rearrangement joins TRBV5-6 to TRBJ2-5, with a weak D call TRBD1 (7 bases). Germline lookup yields CDR1 SGHDT and CDR2 YYEEEE. Trimming stripped 6 bases from V and 5 bases from J, with 17 bases between. This CDR3 comprises 14 residues. Full variable domain (remainder filled in from reference TRBV5-6 and TRBJ2-5): DAGVTQSPTHLIKTRGQQVTLRCSPKSGHDTVSWYQQALGQGPQFIFQYYEEEERQRGNFPDRFSGHQFPNYSSELNVNALLLGDSALYLCASTQWPGGETQYFGPGTRLLVL.

This clonotype has just a few counts. The chain carries TRBV10-3 and TRBJ1-6, with TRBD1 matching 7 bases. The CDR3 is made up of 12 amino acids. Germline V gives CDR1 ENHRY, CDR2 SYGVKD. The ends lost 8 bases at V and 7 bases at J; junction bases unmatched: 2. CDR3 sequence: CAIQTGNSPLHF. The CDR3 DNA is TGTGCCATCCAGACAGGGAATTCACCCCTCCACTTT.

CDR3 loop: CSATPFGGGSYEQYF. The CDR3 coding sequence is TGCAGTGCTACTCCCTTTGGGGGGGGCTCCTACGAGCAGTACTTC. The genes are TRBV20-1 and TRBJ2-7; 7 nucleotides agree with TRBD2. The J segment lost 0 bases and the V segment lost 4 bases, leaving 9 bases of the junction unmatched. This CDR3 has 15 residues. From germline, CDR1 is DFQATT and CDR2 SNEGSKA (reference sequence).

V and J are TRBV6-6 and TRBJ2-7, with D unresolved. Judging by the DNA end, TRBJ2-5 fits better; the J call may be wrong. The germline CDR1 and CDR2 sequences are MNHNY and SVGAGI (reference sequence). The CDR3 is 15 amino acids. The CDR3 region has the DNA TGTGCCAGCAGTTACTCGAGCGAAGTCGGAGAGACCCAGTACTTC. Translated: CASSYSSEVGETQYF.

The chain carries TRBV7-9 and TRBJ1-4; TRBD1 is a possible D gene (5 bases). Per the germline V gene, CDR1 is SEHNR and CDR2 is FQNEAQ (reference sequence). CDR3 length equals 15 residues. With 2 bases removed from V and 5 bases from J, the gap between germline ends came to 12 bases. The CDR3 DNA reads as TGTGCCAGCAGCTTATCGGGGGTAGCGAATGAAAAACTGTTTTTT. It yields the protein CASSLSGVANEKLFF.

The V and J genes are TRBV6-4 and TRBJ2-2; TRBD1 might be the D (6 bases). The CDR3 is 14 amino acids. CDR1 MRHNA and CDR2 SNTAGT come from the germline V gene. V lost 10 bases and J 5 bases, leaving 17 bases between the germline ends. In DNA form, the CDR3 reads TGTGCCACTCGGGGACACCCTTTAACCGGGGAGCTGTTTTTT. Translation: CATRGHPLTGELFF.

The genes are TRBV29-1 and TRBJ2-7; the D is unclear. The germline V and J ends were trimmed by 7 bases and 2 bases, with 12 bases remaining between them. The CDR3 runs to 12 residues. The germline CDR1 and CDR2 sequences are SQVTM and ANQGSEA. The CDR3 nucleotides are TGCAGCGCCTTGGACGTAACCTACGAGCAGTACTTC. This translates into CSALDVTYEQYF.

J is TRBJ1-2 and V is TRBV5-1, with 7 bases matching TRBD1. This CDR3 spans 13 amino acids. Looked up from germline, CDR1 is SGHRS and CDR2 is YFSETQ. The ends lost 4 bases at V and 8 bases at J; junction bases unmatched: 8. CDR3 region: CASSPQGGGGYTF. The CDR3 region has the DNA TGCGCCAGCAGCCCCCAGGGGGGAGGAGGCTACACCTTC.

This clonotype was seen only a few times. The gene calls are TRBV11-2 and TRBJ2-1; D not resolved. This CDR3 is 10 amino acids long. Trimming stripped 11 bases from V and 6 bases from J, with 8 bases between. Germline loops: CDR1 SGHAT, CDR2 FQNNGV. The CDR3 bases are TGTGCCGTCAGGTCCAATGAGCAGTTCTTC. It yields the protein CAVRSNEQFF.

This clonotype was seen at least ten times. The chain combines TRBV18 with TRBJ1-2; possibly TRBD1 for D (5 bases). The CDR3 has 15 residues. Trimming removed 3 bases from V and 3 bases from J, with 14 bases in between. Per germline, CDR1 KGHSH and CDR2 LQKENI. Here the CDR3 DNA reads TGTGCCAGCTCACCTCAGGGAAAGAGTGACTATGGCTACACCTTC. It codes for CASSPQGKSDYGYTF.

This clonotype was seen more than once but under ten times. The chain uses TRBV24-1 and TRBJ2-1; maybe TRBD2 (5 bases). The V end was cut by 7 bases, the J end by 0 bases, with 12 bases between. This CDR3 is 15 amino acids long. CDR1 is KGHDR, CDR2 SFDVKD, per germline. This chain's CDR3 is CATSARGISYNEQFF. In nucleotides, the CDR3 is TGTGCCACCAGCGCCAGAGGGATCTCCTACAATGAGCAGTTCTTC.

The chain employs TRBV7-2 and TRBJ2-5, with TRBD1 as a possible D gene (6 bases). CDR3 size: 12 residues. Germline V gene data show CDR1 as SGHTA and CDR2 as FQGNSA. V lost 9 bases and J 5 bases, leaving 13 bases between the germline ends. The CDR3 here is CASHSRGETQYF. The DNA for the CDR3 is TGTGCCAGTCACAGTAGGGGGGAGACCCAGTACTTC. The full variable domain, with the rest looked up from reference TRBV7-2 and TRBJ2-5, is GAGVSQSPSNKVTEKGKDVELRCDPISGHTALYWYRQSLGQGLEFLIYFQGNSAPDKSGLPSDRFSAERTGGSVSTLTIQRTQQEDSAVYLCASHSRGETQYFGPGTRLLVL.

The CDR3 region has the DNA TGTGCCAGCAGCCTGGAGACAGGGGGCAACAATGAGCAGTTCTTC. Its translation: CASSLETGGNNEQFF. The rearrangement links TRBV11-2 to TRBJ2-1, with 10 positions matching TRBD1. The CDR3 has 15 amino acids. The germline V gene encodes CDR1 SGHAT and CDR2 FQNNGV. Germline trimming cut 5 bases from V and 5 bases from J; bases unmatched to any gene: 6.

The rearrangement uses TRBV16 and TRBJ1-2, with D unclear. Trimming shortened V by 7 bases and J by 0 bases, and 15 bases separated the two germline ends. CDR3 length: 15 amino acids. Germline assignment: CDR1 KGHSY and CDR2 FQNENV. Here the CDR3 reads CASTSDGPPNYGYTF. As DNA, the CDR3 is TGTGCCAGCACCTCAGACGGGCCCCCTAACTATGGCTACACCTTC.

The chain carries TRBV29-1 and TRBJ2-4; D is unresolved. The J call is in doubt because the DNA end fits TRBJ2-7 better. There are 12 residues in the CDR3. Germline V gene sequence: CDR1 SQVTM, CDR2 ANQGSEA. The CDR3 nucleotides read TGCAGCGTTGAAGATCACCTTCTCGAGCAGTACTTC. This codes for CSVEDHLLEQYF.

In DNA form, the CDR3 reads TGTGCCAGCAGCTCGGACAGGGTAATCTACGAGCAGTACTTC. The encoded protein is CASSSDRVIYEQYF. The chain carries TRBV7-2 and TRBJ2-7; 8 bases align to TRBD1. J gave up 3 bases and V 4 bases, and 5 bases lay outside the gene matches. In germline, CDR1 is SGHTA, CDR2 FQGNSA. This CDR3 is 14 amino acids long.

The chain combines TRBV4-3 with TRBJ1-2; D perhaps matches TRBD1 (5 bases). The germline V gene has CDR1 LGHNA and CDR2 YSLEER. V lost 2 bases, J lost 6 bases, and 13 bases lay in between. The CDR3 is made up of 14 amino acids. CDR3 amino acids: CASSQIGVKDGYTF. CDR3 sequence (DNA): TGCGCCAGCAGCCAAATAGGGGTAAAGGATGGCTACACCTTC.

The genes are TRBV24-1 and TRBJ1-2; D not resolved. Germline V CDR1 and CDR2: KGHDR, SFDVKD. Trimming took 6 bases from V and 8 from J, leaving 15 bases between them. The CDR3 contains 13 residues. Here the CDR3 DNA reads TGTGCCACCAGTCGGGGTGACCTGCGGGGCTACACCTTC. It yields the protein CATSRGDLRGYTF.

The J gene is TRBJ2-7, the V gene TRBV5-5; perhaps TRBD1 as D (5 bases). This CDR3 is built from 14 residues. V lost 3 bases to trimming and J lost 3 bases, with 13 bases between them. Germline V lookup: CDR1 SGHKS, CDR2 YYEKEE (reference sequence). DNA of the CDR3: TGTGCCAGCAGCTCTTTCCGAGACAGCTACGAGCAGTACTTC. It yields the protein CASSSFRDSYEQYF.

This clonotype was recorded at least ten times. The genes are TRBV20-1 and TRBJ2-1; D gene unclear. Trimming stripped 0 bases from V and 10 bases from J, with 10 bases between. Germline V gives CDR1 DFQATT, CDR2 SNEGSKA (reference sequence). This CDR3 spans 12 amino acids. The CDR3 DNA sequence: TGCAGTGCTAGAGATCTATTGAACGAGCAGTTCTTC. Its translation: CSARDLLNEQFF.

This sequence joins TRBV29-1 and TRBJ1-1, with unresolved D. Germline CDR1 and CDR2: SQVTM and ANQGSEA. The CDR3 is 12 amino acids. The V and J ends lost 4 bases and 4 bases respectively, with 10 bases between them. In DNA, the CDR3 is TGCAGCGTTGTCGTAGGTAGCACTGAAGCTTTCTTT. This translates into CSVVVGSTEAFF.

The gene calls are TRBV20-1 and TRBJ2-3; D not resolved. The CDR3 loop spans 14 amino acids. Trimming left V 3 bases short and J 5 bases short, with 15 bases between. Germline V gene data show CDR1 as DFQATT and CDR2 as SNEGSKA (reference sequence). For the CDR3, the DNA is TGCAGTGCTAGTGATCGGATGGCCGGAGATACGCAGTATTTT. This codes for CSASDRMAGDTQYF.

The genes are TRBV4-2 and TRBJ2-4; D is possibly TRBD2 (5 bases). Judging by the DNA end, TRBJ2-7 fits better; the J call may be wrong. The germline gives CDR1 LGHNA, CDR2 YNFKEQ. The CDR3 totals 14 residues. This chain's CDR3 is CASSQTQEVDEQYF. The DNA for the CDR3 is TGTGCCAGCAGCCAGACCCAGGAGGTCGACGAGCAGTACTTC.

This clonotype was observed a few times. V is TRBV4-1 and J is TRBJ1-5; D is unresolved. The CDR3 consists of 14 residues. V dropped 9 bases and J dropped 0 bases, with 12 bases sitting between them. Germline V gives CDR1 MGHRA, CDR2 YSYEKL. The CDR3 here is CASRQQYSNQPQHF. The CDR3 DNA follows: TGCGCCAGTCGACAACAGTATAGCAATCAGCCCCAGCATTTT.

This clonotype has only a few counts. This chain uses TRBV29-1 with TRBJ2-5; 8 bases align to TRBD2. This CDR3 is 13 amino acids long. Germline CDR1 and CDR2: SQVTM and ANQGSEA. V dropped 0 bases and J dropped 5; count of bases not matched to a gene: 2. The DNA of the CDR3 is TGCAGCGTTGAAGAAGCGGGGGAGGAGACCCAGTACTTC. Amino acid sequence: CSVEEAGEETQYF. Variable domain in full (rest from reference TRBV29-1 and TRBJ2-5): SAVISQKPSRDICQRGTSLTIQCQVDSQVTMMFWYRQQPGQSLTLIATANQGSEATYESGFVIDKFPISRPNLTFSTLTVSNMSPEDSSIYLCSVEEAGEETQYFGPGTRLLVL.

The gene calls are TRBV7-2 and TRBJ1-2; 10 bases fit TRBD1. The CDR3 extends over 14 amino acids. CDR1 SGHTA and CDR2 FQGNSA come from the germline V gene. Germline trimming cut 5 bases from V and 8 bases from J; bases unmatched to any gene: 8. The CDR3 sequence is CASSTRQGAIGYTF. Here the CDR3 DNA reads TGTGCCAGCAGCACACGACAGGGGGCGATAGGCTACACCTTC.

This clonotype has only a few counts. The chain combines TRBV7-2 with TRBJ2-3, with D uncertain. CDR3 length: 13 amino acids. Trimming cost V 3 bases and J 7 bases, with 11 bases left between them. Germline-derived CDR1 and CDR2 are SGHTA and FQGNSA. CDR3 nucleotide sequence: TGTGCCAGCAGCTTGTATGGCCAAAATACGCAGTATTTT. It encodes CASSLYGQNTQYF. Drawing the rest from reference TRBV7-2 and TRBJ2-3, the complete variable domain is GAGVSQSPSNKVTEKGKDVELRCDPISGHTALYWYRQSLGQGLEFLIYFQGNSAPDKSGLPSDRFSAERTGGSVSTLTIQRTQQEDSAVYLCASSLYGQNTQYFGPGTRLTVL.